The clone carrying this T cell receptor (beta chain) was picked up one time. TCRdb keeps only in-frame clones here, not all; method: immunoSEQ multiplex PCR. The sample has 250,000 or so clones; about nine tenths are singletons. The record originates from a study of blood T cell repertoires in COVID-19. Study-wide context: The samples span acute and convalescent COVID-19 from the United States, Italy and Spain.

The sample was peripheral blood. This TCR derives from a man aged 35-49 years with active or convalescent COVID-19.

CDR3 region: CASSSRRGYTEAFF. The CDR3 nucleotides read TGTGCCAGCAGTAGCCGCAGGGGGTACACTGAAGCTTTCTTT. This chain links TRBV6-5 with TRBJ1-1; 7 bases are shared with TRBD1. CDR3 length: 14 amino acids. Germline lookup yields CDR1 MNHEY and CDR2 SVGAGI. V was pared by 5 bases and J by 3 bases, with 6 bases of the junction left unmatched.